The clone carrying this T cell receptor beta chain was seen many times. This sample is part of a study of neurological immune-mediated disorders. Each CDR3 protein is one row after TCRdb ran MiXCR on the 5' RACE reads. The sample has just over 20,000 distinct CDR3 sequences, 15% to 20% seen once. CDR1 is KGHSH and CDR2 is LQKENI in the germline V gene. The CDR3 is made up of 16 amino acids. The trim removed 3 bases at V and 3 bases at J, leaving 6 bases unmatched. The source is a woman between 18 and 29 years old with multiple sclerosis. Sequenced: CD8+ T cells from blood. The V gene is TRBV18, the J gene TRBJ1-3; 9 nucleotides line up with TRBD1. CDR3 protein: CASSPRLGQGGNTIYF. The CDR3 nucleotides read TGTGCCAGCTCACCTCGCCTGGGACAGGGTGGAAACACCATATATTTT.